The entry below describes one TCR beta chain. As yet, its antigen is unknown. The same CDR3 arises from other DNA sequences in this sample as well. This record comes from a study of shared clonotypes between healthy human individuals. Study summary: Per donor, CD8 memory used one plate, CD8 naive used two, CD4 memory used three and CD4 naive used three.

Study findings and constraints: The researchers took only blood, and tissue repertoires probably look different.

Measured with immunoSEQ multiplex PCR; TCRdb has only the in-frame clones, and not every one. This sample yields 2 million or so clones, of which 90% to 95% are seen a single time; 0.1% to 0.15% belongs to the top ten. Subsets obtained from CD4+ cells comprised CD45RA+ naive and CD45RA-negative memory cells. Germline CDR1 is GTSNPN and CDR2 is SVGIG (reference sequence). The CDR3 length is 12 residues. After removal of 3 bases from V and 4 bases from J, the junction contained 2 bases not matched to a gene. The sequence derives from a man in his late teens or twenties in good health. The chain is built from TRBV30 and TRBJ1-2, with 7 positions matching TRBD1. Sequencing was carried out using naive CD4+ T cells sorted from blood. Specified subset: CD45RA+ positively selected. CDR3 region: CAWRGTAYGYTF. The CDR3 region has the DNA TGTGCCTGGAGAGGGACAGCCTATGGCTACACCTTC.